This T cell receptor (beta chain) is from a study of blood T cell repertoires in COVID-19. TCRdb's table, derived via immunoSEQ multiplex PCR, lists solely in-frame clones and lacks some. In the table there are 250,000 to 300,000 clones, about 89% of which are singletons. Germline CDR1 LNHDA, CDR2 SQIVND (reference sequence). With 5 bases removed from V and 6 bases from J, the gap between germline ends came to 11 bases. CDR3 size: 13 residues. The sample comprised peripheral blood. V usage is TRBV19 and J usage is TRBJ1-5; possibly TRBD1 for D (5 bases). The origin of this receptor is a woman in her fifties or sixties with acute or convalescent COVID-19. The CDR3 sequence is CASSGREGQPQHF. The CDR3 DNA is TGTGCCAGTAGTGGCAGGGAAGGTCAGCCCCAGCATTTT.